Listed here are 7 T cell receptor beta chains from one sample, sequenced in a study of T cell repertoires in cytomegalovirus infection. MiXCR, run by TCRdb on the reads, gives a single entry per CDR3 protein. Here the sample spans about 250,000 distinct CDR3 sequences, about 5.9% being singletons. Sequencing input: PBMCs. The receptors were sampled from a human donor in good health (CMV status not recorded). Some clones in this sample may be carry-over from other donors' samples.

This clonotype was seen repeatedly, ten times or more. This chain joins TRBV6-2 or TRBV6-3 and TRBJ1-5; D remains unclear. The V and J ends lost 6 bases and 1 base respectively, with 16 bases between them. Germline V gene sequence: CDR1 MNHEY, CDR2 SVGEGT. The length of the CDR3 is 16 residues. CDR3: CASSYLSEMSNQPQHF. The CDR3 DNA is TGTGCCAGCAGCTATTTGTCCGAGATGAGCAATCAGCCCCAGCATTTT.

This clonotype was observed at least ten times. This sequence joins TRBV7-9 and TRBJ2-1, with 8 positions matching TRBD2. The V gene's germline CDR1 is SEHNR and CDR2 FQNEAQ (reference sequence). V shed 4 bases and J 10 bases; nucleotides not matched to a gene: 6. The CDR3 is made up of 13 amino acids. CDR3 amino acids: CASSSLRGVEQFF. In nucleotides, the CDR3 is TGTGCCAGCAGCTCCCTGCGGGGGGTCGAGCAGTTCTTC.

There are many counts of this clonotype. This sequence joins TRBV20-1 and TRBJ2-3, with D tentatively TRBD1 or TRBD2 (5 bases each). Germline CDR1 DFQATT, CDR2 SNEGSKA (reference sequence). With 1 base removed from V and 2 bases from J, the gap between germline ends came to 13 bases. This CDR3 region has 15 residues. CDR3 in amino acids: CSARVRDGPTDTQYF. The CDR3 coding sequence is TGCAGTGCTAGAGTAAGGGACGGGCCCACAGATACGCAGTATTTT.

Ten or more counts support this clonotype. This CDR3 is CASSNQRGDTGELFF. CDR3 nucleotide sequence: TGTGCCAGTAGTAATCAGCGGGGGGACACCGGGGAGCTGTTTTTT. The chain employs TRBV19 and TRBJ2-2; 9 nucleotides match TRBD2. The CDR3 extends over 15 amino acids. Trimming removed 4 bases from V and 3 bases from J; junction bases left unmatched: 3. The germline V gene encodes CDR1 LNHDA and CDR2 SQIVND (reference sequence).

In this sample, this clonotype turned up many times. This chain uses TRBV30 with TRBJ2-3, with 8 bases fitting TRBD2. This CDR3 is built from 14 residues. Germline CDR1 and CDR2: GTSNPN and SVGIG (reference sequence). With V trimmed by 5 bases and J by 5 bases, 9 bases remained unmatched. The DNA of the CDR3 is TGTGCCTGGGATCCGGGACGGGAGGGAGATACGCAGTATTTT. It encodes CAWDPGREGDTQYF.

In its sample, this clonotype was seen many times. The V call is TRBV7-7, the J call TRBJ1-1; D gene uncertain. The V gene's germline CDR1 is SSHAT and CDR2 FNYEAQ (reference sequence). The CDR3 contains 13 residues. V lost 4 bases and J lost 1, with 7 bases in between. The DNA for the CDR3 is TGTGCCAGCAGCTCCGACTCGAACACTGAAGCTTTCTTT. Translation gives CASSSDSNTEAFF.

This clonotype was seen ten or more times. The CDR3 sequence: CASSQTPGQGTGELFF. The DNA for the CDR3 is TGCGCCAGCAGCCAAACCCCGGGACAGGGAACCGGGGAGCTGTTTTTT. The rearrangement uses TRBV4-3 and TRBJ2-2; 9 positions match TRBD1. The germline V gene encodes CDR1 LGHNA and CDR2 YSLEER. The CDR3 extends over 16 amino acids. V lost 2 bases and J lost 5; bases outside the gene matches: 6.